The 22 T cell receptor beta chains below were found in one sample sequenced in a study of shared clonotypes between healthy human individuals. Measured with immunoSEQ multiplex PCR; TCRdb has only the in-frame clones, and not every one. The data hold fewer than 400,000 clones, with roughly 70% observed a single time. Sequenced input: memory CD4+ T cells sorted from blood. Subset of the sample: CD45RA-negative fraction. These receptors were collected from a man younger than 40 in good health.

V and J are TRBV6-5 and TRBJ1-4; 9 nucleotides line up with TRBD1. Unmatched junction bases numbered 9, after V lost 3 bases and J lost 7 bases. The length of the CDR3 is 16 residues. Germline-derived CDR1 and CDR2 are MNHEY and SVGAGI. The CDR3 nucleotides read TGTGCCAGCAGTTATAGGGCACAGGGGGCAGGTGAAAAACTGTTTTTT. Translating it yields CASSYRAQGAGEKLFF.

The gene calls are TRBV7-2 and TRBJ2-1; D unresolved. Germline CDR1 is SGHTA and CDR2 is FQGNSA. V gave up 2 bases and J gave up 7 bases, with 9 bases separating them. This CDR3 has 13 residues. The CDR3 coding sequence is TGTGCCAGCAGCTTACTACCGACTAATGAGCAGTTCTTC. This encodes CASSLLPTNEQFF.

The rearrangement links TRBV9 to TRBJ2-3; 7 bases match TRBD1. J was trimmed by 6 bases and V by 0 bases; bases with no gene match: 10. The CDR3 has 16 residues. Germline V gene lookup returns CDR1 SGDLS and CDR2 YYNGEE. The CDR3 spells CASSVAGRGGADTQYF. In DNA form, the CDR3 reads TGTGCCAGCAGCGTAGCAGGTAGAGGGGGCGCGGATACGCAGTATTTT.

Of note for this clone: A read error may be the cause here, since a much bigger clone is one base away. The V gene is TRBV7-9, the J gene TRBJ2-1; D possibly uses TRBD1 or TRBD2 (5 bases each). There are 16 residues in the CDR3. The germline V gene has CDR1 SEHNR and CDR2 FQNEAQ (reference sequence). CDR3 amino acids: CASSLWGMGSYSEQFF. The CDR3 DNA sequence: TGTGCCAGCAGCCTTTGGGGGATGGGCTCCTACAGTGAGCAGTTCTTC.

The CDR3 DNA sequence: TGTGCCATCAAGAGACAGGGGGCATCCTACGAGCAGTACTTC. It codes for CAIKRQGASYEQYF. The V call is TRBV10-3, the J call TRBJ2-7, with 10 bases aligning to TRBD1. Germline V gives CDR1 ENHRY, CDR2 SYGVKD. The ends lost 7 bases at V and 1 base at J; junction bases unmatched: 4. The CDR3 loop spans 14 amino acids.

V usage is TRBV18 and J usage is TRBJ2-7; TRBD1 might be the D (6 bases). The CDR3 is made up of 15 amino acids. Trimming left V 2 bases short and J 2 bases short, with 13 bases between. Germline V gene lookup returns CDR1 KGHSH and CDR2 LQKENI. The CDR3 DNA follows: TGTGCCAGCTCACCAGGTGGGACATTGACCTACGAGCAGTACTTC. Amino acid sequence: CASSPGGTLTYEQYF.

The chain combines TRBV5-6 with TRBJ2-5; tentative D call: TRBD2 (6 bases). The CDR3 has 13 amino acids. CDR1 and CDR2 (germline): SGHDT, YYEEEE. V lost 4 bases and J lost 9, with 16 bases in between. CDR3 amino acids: CASSRWRGMAQYF. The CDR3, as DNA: TGTGCCAGCAGCCGCTGGCGGGGTATGGCCCAGTACTTC.

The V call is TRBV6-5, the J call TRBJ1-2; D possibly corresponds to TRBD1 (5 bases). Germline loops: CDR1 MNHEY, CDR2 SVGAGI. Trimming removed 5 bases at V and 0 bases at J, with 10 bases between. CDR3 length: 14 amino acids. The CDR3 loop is CASSRGAPNYGYTF. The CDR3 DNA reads TGTGCCAGCAGTAGGGGTGCGCCTAACTATGGCTACACCTTC.

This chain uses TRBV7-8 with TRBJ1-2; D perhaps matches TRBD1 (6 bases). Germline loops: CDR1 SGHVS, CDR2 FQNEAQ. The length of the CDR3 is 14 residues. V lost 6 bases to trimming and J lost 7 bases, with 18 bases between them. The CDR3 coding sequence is TGTGCCAGCAGTCCCAAGCGGGGGGCGGGTGGCTACACCTTC. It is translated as CASSPKRGAGGYTF.

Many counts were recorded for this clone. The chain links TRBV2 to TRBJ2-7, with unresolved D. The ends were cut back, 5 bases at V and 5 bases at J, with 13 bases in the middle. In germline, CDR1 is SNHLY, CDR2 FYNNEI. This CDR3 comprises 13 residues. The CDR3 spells CASSLGGLDEQYF. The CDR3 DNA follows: TGTGCCAGCAGTTTAGGCGGCCTCGACGAGCAGTACTTC.

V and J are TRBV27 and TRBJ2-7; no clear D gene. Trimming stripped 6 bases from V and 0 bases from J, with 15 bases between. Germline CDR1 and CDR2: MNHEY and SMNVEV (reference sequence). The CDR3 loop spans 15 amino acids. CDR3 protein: CASRYKGFDSYEQYF. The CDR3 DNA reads TGTGCCAGCAGATATAAAGGGTTCGACTCCTACGAGCAGTACTTC.

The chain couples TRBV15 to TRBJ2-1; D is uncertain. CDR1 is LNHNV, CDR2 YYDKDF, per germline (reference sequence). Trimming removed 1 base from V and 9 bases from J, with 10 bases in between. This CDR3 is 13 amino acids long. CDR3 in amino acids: CATSRGRQVEQFF. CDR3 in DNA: TGTGCCACCAGCAGAGGTAGGCAGGTTGAGCAGTTCTTC.

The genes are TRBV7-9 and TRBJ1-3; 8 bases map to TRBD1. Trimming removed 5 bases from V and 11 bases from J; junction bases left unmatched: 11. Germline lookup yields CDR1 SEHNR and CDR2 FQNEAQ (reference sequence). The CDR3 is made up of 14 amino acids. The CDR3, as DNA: TGTGCCAGCAGCAACAGGACAGGGAGGATGGCCATATATTTT. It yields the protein CASSNRTGRMAIYF.

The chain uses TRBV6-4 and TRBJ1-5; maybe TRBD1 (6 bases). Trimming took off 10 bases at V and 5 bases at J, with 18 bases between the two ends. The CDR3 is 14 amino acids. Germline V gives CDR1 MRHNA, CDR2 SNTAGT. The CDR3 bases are TGTGCCAAAAGGGTGGGGGGCAAAGATCAGCCCCAGCATTTT. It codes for CAKRVGGKDQPQHF.

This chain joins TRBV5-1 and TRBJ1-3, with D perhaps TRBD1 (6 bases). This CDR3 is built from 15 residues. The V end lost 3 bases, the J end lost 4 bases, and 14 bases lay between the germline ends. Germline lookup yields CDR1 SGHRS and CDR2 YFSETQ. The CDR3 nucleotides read TGCGCCAGCAGCTACGCACAGGGCTCGGGAAACACCATATATTTT. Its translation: CASSYAQGSGNTIYF.

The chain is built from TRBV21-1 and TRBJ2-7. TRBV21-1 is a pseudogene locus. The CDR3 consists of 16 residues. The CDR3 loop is CASSIPPATRAYEQYF. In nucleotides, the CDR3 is TGTGCCAGCAGCATCCCCCCGGCAACCCGCGCCTACGAGCAGTACTTC.

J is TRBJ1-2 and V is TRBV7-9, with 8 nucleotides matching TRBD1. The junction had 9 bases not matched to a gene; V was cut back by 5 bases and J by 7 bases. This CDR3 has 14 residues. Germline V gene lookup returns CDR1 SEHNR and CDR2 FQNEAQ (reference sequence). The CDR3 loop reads CASSNQGASFGYTF. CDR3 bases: TGTGCCAGCAGCAATCAGGGGGCATCCTTTGGCTACACCTTC.

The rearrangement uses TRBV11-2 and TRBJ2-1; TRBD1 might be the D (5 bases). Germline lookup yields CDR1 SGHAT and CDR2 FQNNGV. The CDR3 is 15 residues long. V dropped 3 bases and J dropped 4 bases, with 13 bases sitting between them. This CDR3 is CASSLDTLGYNEQFF. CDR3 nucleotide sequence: TGTGCCAGCAGCTTGGACACCCTCGGATACAATGAGCAGTTCTTC.

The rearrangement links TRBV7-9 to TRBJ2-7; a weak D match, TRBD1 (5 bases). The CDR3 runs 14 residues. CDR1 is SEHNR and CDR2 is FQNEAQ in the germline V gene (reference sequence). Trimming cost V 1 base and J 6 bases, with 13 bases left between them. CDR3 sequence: CASSLEGEPPEQYF. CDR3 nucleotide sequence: TGTGCCAGCAGCTTAGAAGGGGAACCGCCCGAGCAGTACTTC.

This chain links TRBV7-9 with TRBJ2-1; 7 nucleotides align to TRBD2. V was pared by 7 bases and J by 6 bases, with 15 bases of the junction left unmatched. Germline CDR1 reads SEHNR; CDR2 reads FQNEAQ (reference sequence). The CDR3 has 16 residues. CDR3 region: CASTTATLAGLNEQFF. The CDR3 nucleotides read TGTGCCAGCACGACCGCAACGTTAGCGGGTCTCAATGAGCAGTTCTTC.

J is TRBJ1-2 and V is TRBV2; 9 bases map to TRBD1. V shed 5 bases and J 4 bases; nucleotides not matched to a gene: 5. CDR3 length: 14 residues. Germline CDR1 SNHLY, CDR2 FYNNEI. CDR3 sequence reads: CASSRTGESYGYTF. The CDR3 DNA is TGTGCCAGCAGTCGGACAGGGGAGAGCTATGGCTACACCTTC.

CDR3 DNA: TGTGCCAGCAGCTTTAACTTGCGGGAAGGGGATACGCAGTATTTT. Its protein product is CASSFNLREGDTQYF. The chain combines TRBV5-4 with TRBJ2-3, with D possibly TRBD2 on 6 matching bases. The germline V gene encodes CDR1 SGHNT and CDR2 YYREEE (reference sequence). This CDR3 is 15 amino acids long. The V end lost 2 bases, the J end lost 6 bases, and 16 bases lay between the germline ends. The variable domain in full, completed from reference TRBV5-4 and TRBJ2-3, reads ETGVTQSPTHLIKTRGQQVTLRCSSQSGHNTVSWYQQALGQGPQFIFQYYREEENGRGNFPPRFSGLQFPNYSSELNVNALELDDSALYLCASSFNLREGDTQYFGPGTRLTVL.